The 32 T cell receptor beta chains presented below share a single source sample, sequenced in a study of shared clonotypes between healthy human individuals. TCRdb's table, derived via immunoSEQ multiplex PCR, lists solely in-frame clones and lacks some. The repertoire holds about 1.4 million clones, approximately 96% seen once, with more than 0.9% in the top ten. Source material: naive CD4+ T cells sorted from blood. The subset denotes: CD45RA+ positively selected. Source of these receptors: a man aged 25 to 40 in good health.

The rearrangement uses TRBV30 and TRBJ2-7, with D tentatively TRBD1 (6 bases). CDR1 is GTSNPN and CDR2 is SVGIG in the germline V gene (reference sequence). The CDR3 has 12 amino acids. The germline V and J ends were trimmed by 1 base and 6 bases, with 10 bases remaining between them. The CDR3 sequence: CAWSEWGLEQYF. CDR3 sequence (DNA): TGTGCCTGGAGTGAATGGGGGCTCGAGCAGTACTTC.

In its sample, this clone was seen once. The rearrangement links TRBV6-4 to TRBJ1-5; D is possibly TRBD1 (6 bases). Deletions cut 2 bases from V and 7 bases from J, with 15 bases between. The CDR3 consists of 15 residues. CDR1 is MRHNA, CDR2 SNTAGT, per germline. The CDR3 loop is CASSDLYRVDQPQHF. The DNA of the CDR3 is TGTGCCAGCAGTGACCTGTACAGGGTTGACCAGCCCCAGCATTTT.

This chain connects TRBV29-1 to TRBJ2-1, with D possibly being TRBD2 (5 bases). CDR3 length: 12 residues. CDR1 is SQVTM and CDR2 is ANQGSEA in the germline V gene. V lost 7 bases and J 9 bases, leaving 16 bases between the germline ends. The CDR3 bases are TGCAGCGCTGCGGACGGGATAAGTGAGCAGTTCTTC. This gives the protein CSAADGISEQFF.

The chain joins TRBV4-1 to TRBJ2-7; 8 bases fit TRBD1. CDR1 is MGHRA, CDR2 YSYEKL, per germline. CDR3 length: 17 residues. Germline trimming cut 1 base from V and 4 bases from J; bases unmatched to any gene: 12. CDR3 region: CASSQVPTGQAFYEQYF. The DNA of the CDR3 is TGCGCCAGCAGCCAAGTCCCTACGGGACAGGCTTTTTACGAGCAGTACTTC.

V usage is TRBV21-1 and J usage is TRBJ2-2; the D segment call TRBD1 is taken from the table without a DNA check. TRBV21-1 is an annotated pseudogene. The CDR3 runs to 13 residues. CDR3 residues: CASGQGATGELFF. The CDR3 coding sequence is TGTGCCAGTGGACAGGGGGCGACCGGGGAGCTGTTTTTT.

The rearrangement links TRBV5-1 to TRBJ2-3, with 8 bases identical to TRBD1. V lost 7 bases, J lost 4 bases, and 8 bases stayed unmatched. Germline-derived CDR1 and CDR2 are SGHRS and YFSETQ. The CDR3 loop spans 14 amino acids. The CDR3, as DNA: TGCGCCAGCTGCGGACAGGGCGTTCCAGATACGCAGTATTTT. Its protein product is CASCGQGVPDTQYF.

V and J are TRBV27 and TRBJ2-1; 13 nucleotides align to TRBD2. The V gene end was trimmed by 5 bases and the J gene end by 0 bases; junction bases not matched to a gene: 7. This CDR3 region has 18 residues. Looked up from germline, CDR1 is MNHEY and CDR2 is SMNVEV (reference sequence). CDR3 nucleotides: TGTGCCAGCAGTCCCCGGACTAGCGGGAGCACCTCCTACAATGAGCAGTTCTTC. This gives the protein CASSPRTSGSTSYNEQFF.

This chain uses TRBV9 with TRBJ2-5; D possibly uses TRBD1 or TRBD2 (5 bases each). This CDR3 region has 13 residues. V was pared by 3 bases and J by 5 bases, with 11 bases between. Germline V gives CDR1 SGDLS, CDR2 YYNGEE. CDR3 in amino acids: CASSGGMWETQYF. CDR3 DNA sequence: TGTGCCAGCAGCGGGGGGATGTGGGAGACCCAGTACTTC. The full variable domain, completed using reference TRBV9 and TRBJ2-5, is DSGVTQTPKHLITATGQRVTLRCSPRSGDLSVYWYQQSLDQGLQFLIQYYNGEERAKGNILERFSAQQFPDLHSELNLSSLELGDSALYFCASSGGMWETQYFGPGTRLLVL.

V gene TRBV10-1 combines with J gene TRBJ2-7, with a tentative D call TRBD1 (7 bases). The CDR3 runs 16 residues. Germline values: CDR1 WNHNN, CDR2 SYGVQD (reference sequence). V lost 0 bases and J lost 7, with 19 bases in between. The DNA of the CDR3 is TGCGCCAGCAGTGAGTCGGCCGGGGGACAGAGGGAGGAGCAGTACTTC. Translating it yields CASSESAGGQREEQYF.

In DNA, the CDR3 is TGTGCCAGCAGCTTATCGTCGGCCTACGAGCAGTACTTC. Translating gives CASSLSSAYEQYF. V usage is TRBV7-3 and J usage is TRBJ2-7; unclear D gene. CDR1 and CDR2 (germline): SGHTA, FQGTGA. The CDR3 spans 13 residues. V dropped 2 bases and J dropped 2 bases, with 7 bases sitting between them.

The rearrangement joins TRBV7-2 to TRBJ1-1; the D is unclear. Germline V gene sequence: CDR1 SGHTA, CDR2 FQGNSA. The CDR3 loop spans 14 amino acids. Trimming shortened V by 2 bases and J by 6 bases, and 13 bases separated the two germline ends. CDR3 in amino acids: CASSLFNLRAEAFF. The CDR3 DNA reads TGTGCCAGCAGCTTATTCAACCTCCGGGCTGAAGCTTTCTTT.

This chain connects TRBV6-6 to TRBJ1-5; 8 nucleotides line up with TRBD1. The CDR3 is made up of 13 amino acids. The J segment lost 6 bases and the V segment lost 5 bases, leaving 3 bases of the junction unmatched. In germline, CDR1 is MNHNY, CDR2 SVGAGI (reference sequence). The CDR3, as DNA: TGTGCCAGCAGTCCCAGGGGGCTTCAGCCCCAGCATTTT. Translating gives CASSPRGLQPQHF.

The V call is TRBV29-1, the J call TRBJ2-1, with TRBD2 identical over 7 bases. Trimming cost V 5 bases and J 9 bases; bases outside gene matches: 19. Per the germline V gene, CDR1 is SQVTM and CDR2 is ANQGSEA. The CDR3 is made up of 16 amino acids. The CDR3 region has the DNA TGCAGCGTTCACACCTTAGGACTAGGAAAAACATTTGAGCAGTTCTTC. Translated: CSVHTLGLGKTFEQFF.

V and J are TRBV11-2 and TRBJ2-3; TRBD2 might be the D (6 bases). V was cut by 3 bases and J by 2 bases, with 9 bases left in between. In germline, CDR1 is SGHAT, CDR2 FQNNGV. There are 14 residues in the CDR3. The CDR3 bases are TGTGCCAGCAGCTTCCGGGGGTACACAGATACGCAGTATTTT. It specifies CASSFRGYTDTQYF.

The table lists this clone with a count of one. J is TRBJ2-7 and V is TRBV2; D is unclear. V was trimmed by 4 bases and J by 1 base, leaving 5 bases between them. The CDR3 is 12 amino acids. CDR1 is SNHLY and CDR2 is FYNNEI in the germline V gene. The CDR3 sequence: CASSAASYEQYF. In DNA form, the CDR3 reads TGTGCCAGCAGTGCGGCTTCCTACGAGCAGTACTTC.

This rearrangement joins TRBV28 to TRBJ2-2; 10 positions match TRBD2. CDR1 and CDR2 from the germline V gene are MDHEN and SYDVKM. The CDR3 extends over 19 amino acids. V gave up 3 bases and J gave up 3 bases; unmatched junction bases: 13. The CDR3 DNA sequence: TGTGCCAGCAGTTTTCGGTTAGCGGGAGGACTCAACTACACCGGGGAGCTGTTTTTT. Translation gives CASSFRLAGGLNYTGELFF.

This chain connects TRBV7-8 to TRBJ2-7; 9 nucleotides match TRBD2. The V gene's germline CDR1 is SGHVS and CDR2 FQNEAQ. Trimming removed 4 bases from V and 3 bases from J; junction bases left unmatched: 7. The CDR3 length is 15 residues. The CDR3 region is CASSSKREAGYEQYF. CDR3 bases: TGTGCCAGCAGCTCTAAGCGGGAGGCTGGCTACGAGCAGTACTTC.

The J gene is TRBJ2-7, the V gene TRBV21-1; TRBD2, the table's D call, lacks a check against the DNA. TRBV21-1 is a documented pseudogene. This CDR3 has 15 amino acids. The CDR3 coding sequence is TGTGCCAGCCCCCAAGATTCGGGGAGGACCTACGAGCAGTACTTC. Protein product: CASPQDSGRTYEQYF.

The J gene is TRBJ2-1, the V gene TRBV4-1, with a weak D call TRBD2 (5 bases). CDR1 is MGHRA, CDR2 YSYEKL, per germline. The CDR3 has 13 amino acids. V was cut by 1 base and J by 12 bases, with 13 bases left in between. CDR3 sequence: CASSQVGTSLQFF. CDR3 bases: TGCGCCAGCAGCCAAGTGGGAACTAGTCTGCAGTTCTTC.

V gene TRBV18 combines with J gene TRBJ1-4; no clear D. The germline gives CDR1 KGHSH, CDR2 LQKENI. Trimming removed 1 base from V and 8 bases from J, with 14 bases in between. This CDR3 has 15 residues. Here the CDR3 reads CASSPRIGPKEKLFF. As DNA, the CDR3 is TGTGCCAGCTCACCACGGATCGGGCCGAAGGAAAAACTGTTTTTT.

The chain couples TRBV5-5 to TRBJ2-7; weak D call: TRBD2 (6 bases). In germline, CDR1 is SGHKS, CDR2 YYEKEE (reference sequence). The length of the CDR3 is 14 residues. V was pared by 0 bases and J by 4 bases, with 11 bases between. CDR3 in DNA: TGTGCCAGCAGCTTGGTCCCGGCGGGGTACGAGCAGTACTTC. This sequence encodes CASSLVPAGYEQYF.

The chain uses TRBV19 and TRBJ2-7; D remains unclear. With 6 bases removed from V and 6 bases from J, the gap between germline ends came to 15 bases. This CDR3 region has 13 residues. Germline CDR1 LNHDA, CDR2 SQIVND (reference sequence). CDR3 amino acids: CASSPPGPREQYF. CDR3 DNA: TGTGCCAGTAGCCCACCAGGACCCCGCGAGCAGTACTTC.

V and J are TRBV21-1 and TRBJ2-7; the table's D call, TRBD2, was not checked against the DNA. TRBV21-1 has pseudogene status. This CDR3 is 18 amino acids long. CDR3 nucleotides: TGTGCCAGCGGGACCGGGACTAGCGGGAGGCGCCCGGTCTACGAGCAGTACTTC. Amino acids: CASGTGTSGRRPVYEQYF.

This clone was observed once. The V call is TRBV28, the J call TRBJ2-3; D perhaps matches TRBD1 (5 bases). Germline assignment: CDR1 MDHEN and CDR2 SYDVKM. Trimming left V 3 bases short and J 8 bases short, with 15 bases between. CDR3 length equals 14 residues. The CDR3 protein is CASSLGRVKGTQYF. The CDR3 bases are TGTGCCAGCAGTTTGGGCAGGGTCAAGGGTACGCAGTATTTT.

Concerning this clone itself: A read error may account for a junction end that differs from germline. The rearrangement joins TRBV5-6 to TRBJ1-5; D is undetermined. The CDR3 sequence is 13 residues long. Germline-derived CDR1 and CDR2 are SGHDT and YYEEEE. This CDR3 is CASSLDSTQPQHF. DNA of the CDR3: TGTGCCAGCAGCTTGGACAGCACTCAGCCCCAGCATTTT. The complete variable domain, with remaining parts taken from reference TRBV5-6 and TRBJ1-5, reads DAGVTQSPTHLIKTRGQQVTLRCSPKSGHDTVSWYQQALGQGPQFIFQYYEEEERQRGNFPDRFSGHQFPNYSSELNVNALLLGDSALYLCASSLDSTQPQHFGDGTRLSIL.

In DNA, the CDR3 is TGTGCCAGCAGCTTAGTGGGCCGCCCTAACTATGGCTACACCTTC. Translated: CASSLVGRPNYGYTF. The chain is built from TRBV11-2 and TRBJ1-2, with D hard to call. The CDR3 length is 15 residues. CDR1 is SGHAT, CDR2 FQNNGV, per germline. With 1 base removed from V and 0 bases from J, the gap between germline ends came to 9 bases.

The CDR3 here is CASSLQSGSTYEQYF. The CDR3 region has the DNA TGTGCCAGCAGCTTACAAAGCGGGAGCACCTACGAGCAGTACTTC. The chain combines TRBV11-2 with TRBJ2-7; 8 bases align to TRBD2. V lost 2 bases to trimming and J lost 2 bases; unmatched junction nucleotides: 5. Germline V gene data show CDR1 as SGHAT and CDR2 as FQNNGV. CDR3 length: 15 amino acids.

The chain carries TRBV19 and TRBJ2-7, with D possibly matching TRBD1 (5 bases). The CDR3 is made up of 15 amino acids. V lost 3 bases to trimming and J lost 1 base, with 13 bases between them. The germline V gene encodes CDR1 LNHDA and CDR2 SQIVND (reference sequence). For the CDR3, the DNA is TGTGCCAGTAGTATCGACCAGGGTATGTCCTACGAGCAGTACTTC. This encodes CASSIDQGMSYEQYF. Using reference TRBV19 and TRBJ2-7 for the parts outside the CDR3, the full variable domain is DGGITQSPKYLFRKEGQNVTLSCEQNLNHDAMYWYRQDPGQGLRLIYYSQIVNDFQKGDIAEGYSVSREKKESFPLTVTSAQKNPTAFYLCASSIDQGMSYEQYFGPGTRLTVT.

V is TRBV30 and J is TRBJ2-4, with D possibly matching TRBD1 (7 bases). V lost 7 bases and J 0 bases, leaving 16 bases between the germline ends. Germline V CDR1 and CDR2: GTSNPN, SVGIG (reference sequence). The CDR3 consists of 15 residues. This CDR3 is CALRDRLLAKNIQYF. CDR3 DNA: TGTGCCTTGCGGGACAGATTGTTAGCCAAAAACATTCAGTACTTC.

The chain joins TRBV10-3 to TRBJ1-4, with 7 bases fitting TRBD1. Per germline, CDR1 ENHRY and CDR2 SYGVKD. CDR3 length equals 13 residues. With V trimmed by 10 bases and J by 5 bases, 7 bases remained unmatched. The CDR3: CATRGTANEKLFF. CDR3 DNA sequence: TGTGCCACCAGGGGGACCGCGAATGAAAAACTGTTTTTT.

The genes are TRBV29-1 and TRBJ1-1, with D unresolved. CDR3 size: 12 residues. V dropped 6 bases and J dropped 0 bases, with 8 bases sitting between them. Germline V CDR1 and CDR2: SQVTM, ANQGSEA. The CDR3 DNA follows: TGCAGCGTCGGATTCATGAACACTGAAGCTTTCTTT. Its protein product is CSVGFMNTEAFF.

The CDR3 sequence is CASSLGINSGANVLTF. The CDR3 DNA reads as TGTGCCAGCAGCTTAGGCATAAACTCTGGGGCCAACGTCCTGACTTTC. The genes are TRBV7-3 and TRBJ2-6; D gene uncertain. The CDR3 covers 16 residues. V was trimmed by 2 bases and J by 0 bases, leaving 8 bases between them. Germline CDR1 SGHTA, CDR2 FQGTGA.